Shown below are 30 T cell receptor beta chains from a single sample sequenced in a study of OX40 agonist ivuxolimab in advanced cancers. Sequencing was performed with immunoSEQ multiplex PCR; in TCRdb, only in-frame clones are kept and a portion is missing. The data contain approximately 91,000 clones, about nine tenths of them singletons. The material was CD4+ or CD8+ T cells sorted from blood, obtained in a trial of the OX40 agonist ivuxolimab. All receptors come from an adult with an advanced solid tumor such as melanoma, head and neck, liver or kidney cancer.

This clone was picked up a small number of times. CDR3 region: CASSLIGEQFF. In DNA form, the CDR3 reads TGTGCCAGCAGCTTGATAGGTGAGCAGTTCTTC. The chain combines TRBV5-4 with TRBJ2-1; D is uncertain. Trimming stripped 1 base from V and 9 bases from J, with 5 bases between. CDR1 is SGHNT and CDR2 is YYREEE in the germline V gene (reference sequence). The CDR3 totals 11 residues.

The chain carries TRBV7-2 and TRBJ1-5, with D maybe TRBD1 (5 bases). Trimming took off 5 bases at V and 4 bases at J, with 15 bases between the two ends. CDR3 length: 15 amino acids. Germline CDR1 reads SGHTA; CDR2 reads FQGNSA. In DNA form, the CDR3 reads TGTGCCAGCAGCCGCGGGGGGGGGAATAATCAGCCCCAGCATTTT. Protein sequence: CASSRGGGNNQPQHF.

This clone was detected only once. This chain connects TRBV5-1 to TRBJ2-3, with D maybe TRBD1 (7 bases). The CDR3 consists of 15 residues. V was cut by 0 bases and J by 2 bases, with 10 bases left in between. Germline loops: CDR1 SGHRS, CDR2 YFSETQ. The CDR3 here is CASSLGRGDTDTQYF. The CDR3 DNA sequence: TGCGCCAGCAGCTTGGGCAGGGGGGACACAGATACGCAGTATTTT.

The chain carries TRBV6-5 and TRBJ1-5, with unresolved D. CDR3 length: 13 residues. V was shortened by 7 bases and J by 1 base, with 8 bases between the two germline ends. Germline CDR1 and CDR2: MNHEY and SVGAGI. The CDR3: CASTPQSNQPQHF. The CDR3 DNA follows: TGTGCCAGCACCCCACAGAGCAATCAGCCCCAGCATTTT.

The CDR3 bases are TGTGCCAGCAGTCCCCCGGGACGGCCGGAGGAGACCCAGTACTTC. Translating gives CASSPPGRPEETQYF. The rearrangement links TRBV6-4 to TRBJ2-5, with D perhaps matching TRBD1 or TRBD2 (5 bases each). CDR1 MRHNA and CDR2 SNTAGT come from the germline V gene. V lost 5 bases and J 5 bases, leaving 18 bases between the germline ends. The CDR3 is 15 amino acids.

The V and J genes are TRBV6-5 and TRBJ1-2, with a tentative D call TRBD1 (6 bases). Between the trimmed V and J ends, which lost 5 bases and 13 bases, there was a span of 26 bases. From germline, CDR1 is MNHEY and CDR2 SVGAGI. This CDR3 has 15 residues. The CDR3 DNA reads TGTGCCAGCAGTGCACTCTTTGTTGACAGGCAAACCTGCACCTTC. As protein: CASSALFVDRQTCTF.

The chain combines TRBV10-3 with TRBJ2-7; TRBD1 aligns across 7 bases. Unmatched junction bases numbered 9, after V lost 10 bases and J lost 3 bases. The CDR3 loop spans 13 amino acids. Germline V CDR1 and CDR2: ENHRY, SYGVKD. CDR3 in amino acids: CATKGQANYEQYF. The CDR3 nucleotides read TGTGCCACAAAAGGACAGGCTAACTACGAGCAGTACTTC.

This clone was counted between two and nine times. CDR3 bases: TGTGCCAGCAGCGGTGAGGGGACGAACTATGGCTACACCTTC. Translated: CASSGEGTNYGYTF. The chain uses TRBV5-4 and TRBJ1-2; possible D gene TRBD1, 5 bases. V lost 4 bases and J 2 bases, leaving 12 bases between the germline ends. The CDR3 is 14 residues long. Germline V lookup: CDR1 SGHNT, CDR2 YYREEE (reference sequence).

This chain's CDR3 is CASSESTSGGATDTQYF. The CDR3 nucleotides are TGCGCCAGCAGTGAGTCAACTAGCGGGGGGGCAACAGATACGCAGTATTTT. The chain is built from TRBV10-1 and TRBJ2-3, with TRBD2 matching over 13 bases. This CDR3 is built from 17 residues. Unmatched junction bases numbered 3, after V lost 0 bases and J lost 3 bases. Germline CDR1 and CDR2: WNHNN and SYGVQD (reference sequence).

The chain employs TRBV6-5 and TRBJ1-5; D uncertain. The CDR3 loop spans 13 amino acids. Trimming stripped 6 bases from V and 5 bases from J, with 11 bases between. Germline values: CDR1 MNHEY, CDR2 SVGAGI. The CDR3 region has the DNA TGTGCCAGCAGCGCGATCCGCTATCAGCCCCAGCATTTT. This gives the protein CASSAIRYQPQHF.

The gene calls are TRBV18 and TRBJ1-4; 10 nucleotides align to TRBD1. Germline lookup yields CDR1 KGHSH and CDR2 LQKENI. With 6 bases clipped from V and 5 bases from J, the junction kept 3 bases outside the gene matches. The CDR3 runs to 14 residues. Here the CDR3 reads CASSEGQGNEKLFF. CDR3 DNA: TGTGCCAGCTCGGAGGGACAGGGGAATGAAAAACTGTTTTTT.

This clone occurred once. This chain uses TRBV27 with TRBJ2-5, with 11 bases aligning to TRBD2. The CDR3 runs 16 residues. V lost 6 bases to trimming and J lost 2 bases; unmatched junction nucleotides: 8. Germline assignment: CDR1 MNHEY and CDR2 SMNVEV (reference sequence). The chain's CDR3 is CASRSIAGGRQETQYF. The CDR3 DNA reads TGTGCCAGCAGGTCCATAGCGGGGGGGCGTCAAGAGACCCAGTACTTC.

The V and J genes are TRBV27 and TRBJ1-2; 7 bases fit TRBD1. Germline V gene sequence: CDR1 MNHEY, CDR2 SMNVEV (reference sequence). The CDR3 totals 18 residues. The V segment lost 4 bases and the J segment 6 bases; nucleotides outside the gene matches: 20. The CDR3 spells CASSYRGQRTPSENGYTF. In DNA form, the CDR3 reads TGTGCCAGCAGTTACCGGGGACAGCGGACACCCTCCGAAAATGGCTACACCTTC.

Written as DNA, the CDR3 is TGTGCCAGCAGCCAGGACCCTTACACTGAAGCTTTCTTT. Protein: CASSQDPYTEAFF. V usage is TRBV11-2 and J usage is TRBJ1-1; no firm D call. The germline V and J ends were trimmed by 5 bases and 3 bases, with 10 bases remaining between them. CDR1 SGHAT and CDR2 FQNNGV come from the germline V gene. The CDR3 is 13 amino acids. The full variable domain, with the rest looked up from reference TRBV11-2 and TRBJ1-1, is EAGVAQSPRYKIIEKRQSVAFWCNPISGHATLYWYQQILGQGPKLLIQFQNNGVVDDSQLPKDRFSAERLKGVDSTLKIQPAKLEDSAVYLCASSQDPYTEAFFGQGTRLTVV.

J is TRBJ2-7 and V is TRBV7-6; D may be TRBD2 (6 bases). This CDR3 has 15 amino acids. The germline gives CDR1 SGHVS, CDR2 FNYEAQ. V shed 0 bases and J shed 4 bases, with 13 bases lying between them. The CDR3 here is CASSLAGTAGYEQYF. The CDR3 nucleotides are TGTGCCAGCAGCTTAGCGGGGACTGCCGGTTACGAGCAGTACTTC. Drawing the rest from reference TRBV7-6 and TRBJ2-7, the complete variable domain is GAGVSQSPRYKVTKRGQDVALRCDPISGHVSLYWYRQALGQGPEFLTYFNYEAQQDKSGLPNDRFSAERPEGSISTLTIQRTEQRDSAMYRCASSLAGTAGYEQYFGPGTRLTVT.

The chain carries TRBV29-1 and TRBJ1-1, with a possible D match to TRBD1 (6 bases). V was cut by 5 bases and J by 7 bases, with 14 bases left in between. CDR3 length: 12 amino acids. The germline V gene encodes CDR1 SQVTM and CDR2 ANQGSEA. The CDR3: CSVTQGGREAFF. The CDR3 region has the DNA TGCAGCGTTACACAGGGAGGACGTGAAGCTTTCTTT.

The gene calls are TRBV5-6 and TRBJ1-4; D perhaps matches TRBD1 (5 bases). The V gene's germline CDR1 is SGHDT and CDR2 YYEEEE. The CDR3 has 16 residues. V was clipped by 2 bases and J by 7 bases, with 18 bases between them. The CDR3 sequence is CASSFERPRRGEKLFF. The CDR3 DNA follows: TGTGCCAGCAGCTTCGAAAGACCGCGAAGGGGTGAAAAACTGTTTTTT.

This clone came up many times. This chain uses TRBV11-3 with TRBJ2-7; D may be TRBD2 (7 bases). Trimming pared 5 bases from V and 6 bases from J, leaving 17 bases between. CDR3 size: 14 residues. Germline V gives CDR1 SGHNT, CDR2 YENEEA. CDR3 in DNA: TGTGCCAGCAGCCCTCGGGGCGGGGGCGGCGAGCAGTACTTC. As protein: CASSPRGGGGEQYF.

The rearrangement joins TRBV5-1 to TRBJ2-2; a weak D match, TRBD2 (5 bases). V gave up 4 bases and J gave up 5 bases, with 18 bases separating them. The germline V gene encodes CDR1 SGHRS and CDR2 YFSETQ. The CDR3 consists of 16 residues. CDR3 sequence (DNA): TGCGCCAGCAGCCAAGCTGACACTTCGGGAACCGGGGAGCTGTTTTTT. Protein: CASSQADTSGTGELFF.

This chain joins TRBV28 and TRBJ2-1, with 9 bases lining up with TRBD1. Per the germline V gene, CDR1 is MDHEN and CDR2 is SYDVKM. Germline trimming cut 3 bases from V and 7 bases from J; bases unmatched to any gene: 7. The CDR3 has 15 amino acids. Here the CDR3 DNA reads TGTGCCAGCAGTTTTCCGGACAGGGGATGGAATGAGCAGTTCTTC. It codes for CASSFPDRGWNEQFF.

The CDR3: CSVEVVMGFRGYEQYF. The CDR3 nucleotides read TGCAGCGTTGAAGTGGTGATGGGATTTAGGGGCTACGAGCAGTACTTC. The gene calls are TRBV29-1 and TRBJ2-7, with D perhaps matching TRBD1 (5 bases). This CDR3 has 16 residues. Germline V lookup: CDR1 SQVTM, CDR2 ANQGSEA. V was trimmed by 1 base and J by 3 bases, leaving 19 bases between them.

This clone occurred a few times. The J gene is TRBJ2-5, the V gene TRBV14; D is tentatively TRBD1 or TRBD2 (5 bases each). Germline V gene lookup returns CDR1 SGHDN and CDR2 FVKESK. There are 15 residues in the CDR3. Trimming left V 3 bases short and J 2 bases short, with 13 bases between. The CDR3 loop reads CASSHGFGAQETQYF. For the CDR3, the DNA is TGTGCCAGCAGCCATGGGTTCGGGGCACAAGAGACCCAGTACTTC.

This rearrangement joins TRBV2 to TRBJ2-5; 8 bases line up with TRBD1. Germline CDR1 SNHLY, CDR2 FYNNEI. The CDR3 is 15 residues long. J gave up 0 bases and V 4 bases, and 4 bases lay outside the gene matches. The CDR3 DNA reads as TGTGCCAGCAGTGGGGCAGGGGGCTACCAAGAGACCCAGTACTTC. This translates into CASSGAGGYQETQYF.

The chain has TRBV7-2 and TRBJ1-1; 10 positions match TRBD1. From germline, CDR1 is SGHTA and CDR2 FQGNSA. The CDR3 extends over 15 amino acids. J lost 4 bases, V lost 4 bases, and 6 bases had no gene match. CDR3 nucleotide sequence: TGTGCCAGCAGCTCGGGACAGGGGCAATTCACTGAAGCTTTCTTT. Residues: CASSSGQGQFTEAFF.

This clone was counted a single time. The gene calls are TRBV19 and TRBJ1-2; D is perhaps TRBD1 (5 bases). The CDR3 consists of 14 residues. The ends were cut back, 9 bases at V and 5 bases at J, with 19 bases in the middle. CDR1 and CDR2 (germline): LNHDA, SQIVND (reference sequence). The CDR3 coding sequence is TGTGCCAGCCTCCAACGAAGCGCAGGGTATGGCTACACCTTC. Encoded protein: CASLQRSAGYGYTF.

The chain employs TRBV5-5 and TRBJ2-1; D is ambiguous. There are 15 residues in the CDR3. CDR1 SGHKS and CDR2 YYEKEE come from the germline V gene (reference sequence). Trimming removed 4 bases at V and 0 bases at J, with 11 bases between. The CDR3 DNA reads TGTGCCAGCAGCCGAGAAGGAAGCTCCTACAATGAGCAGTTCTTC. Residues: CASSREGSSYNEQFF.

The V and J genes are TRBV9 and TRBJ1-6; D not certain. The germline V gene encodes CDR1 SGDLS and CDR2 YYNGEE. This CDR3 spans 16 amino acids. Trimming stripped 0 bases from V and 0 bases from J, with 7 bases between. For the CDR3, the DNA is TGTGCCAGCAGCGTAGTGGGAAGCTCCTATAATTCACCCCTCCACTTT. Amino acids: CASSVVGSSYNSPLHF.

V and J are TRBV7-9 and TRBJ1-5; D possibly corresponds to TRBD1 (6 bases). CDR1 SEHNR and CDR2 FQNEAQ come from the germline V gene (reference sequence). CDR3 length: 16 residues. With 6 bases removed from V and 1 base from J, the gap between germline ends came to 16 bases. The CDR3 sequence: CASSKGGSGSNQPQHF. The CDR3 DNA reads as TGTGCCAGCAGTAAAGGGGGGTCCGGCAGCAATCAGCCCCAGCATTTT.

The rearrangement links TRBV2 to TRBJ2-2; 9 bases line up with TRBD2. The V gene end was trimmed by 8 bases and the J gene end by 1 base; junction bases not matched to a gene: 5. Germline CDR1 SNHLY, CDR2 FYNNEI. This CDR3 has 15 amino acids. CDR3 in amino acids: CASFRAGGNTGELFF. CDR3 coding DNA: TGTGCCAGCTTTAGAGCGGGGGGGAACACCGGGGAGCTGTTTTTT.

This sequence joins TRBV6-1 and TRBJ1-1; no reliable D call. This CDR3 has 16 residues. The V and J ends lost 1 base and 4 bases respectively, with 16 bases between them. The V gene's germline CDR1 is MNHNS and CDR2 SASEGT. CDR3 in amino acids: CASSEGGRDWSTEAFF. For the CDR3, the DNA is TGTGCCAGCAGTGAAGGAGGGAGGGATTGGAGCACTGAAGCTTTCTTT.